This T cell receptor beta chain was recorded in a study of early T cells in non-severe SARS-CoV-2 infection. This clonotype was recorded at least ten times. Each CDR3 protein is one row after TCRdb ran MiXCR on the 5' RACE reads. The table includes roughly 81,000 distinct CDR3 sequences, about 12% detected once. This CDR3 region has 19 residues. CDR1 and CDR2 (germline): MDHEN, SYDVKM. Losses at the gene ends were 5 bases for V and 9 bases for J; bases not matched to a gene: 23. This clonotype was sampled from an adult who was a healthcare worker with PCR-confirmed SARS-CoV-2 infection or an uninfected control (not recorded which). The sequenced material came from whole blood. The chain links TRBV28 to TRBJ2-1; the match to TRBD1 covers 9 bases. CDR3 in DNA: TGTGCCAGCAGTCCCCCTCCGACAGGGGGGGCATCCGGCGACCGTGAGCAGTTCTTC. It translates to CASSPPPTGGASGDREQFF.